Following are 10 T cell receptor beta chains from one sample sequenced in a study of shared T cell receptors in the human thymus. Assay: immunoSEQ multiplex PCR; the TCRdb copy retains only in-frame clones and omits some. The data hold hundreds of thousands of clones, with about 87% observed a single time. In addition, the sample was reused for a study of human thymus T cells.

Source material: thymocytes. The source of these receptors is a boy less than two years old with a congenital heart defect.

The chain couples TRBV4-3 to TRBJ2-1; 12 positions agree with TRBD1. CDR3 length: 16 residues. Looked up from germline, CDR1 is LGHNA and CDR2 is YSLEER. The ends lost 5 bases at V and 8 bases at J; junction bases unmatched: 10. CDR3 amino acids: CASSKSGTGGDDEQFF. The CDR3 bases are TGCGCCAGCAGCAAGTCCGGGACAGGGGGCGATGATGAGCAGTTCTTC.

This clone is a singleton in its sample. The genes are TRBV19 and TRBJ2-7; D unclear. Trimming shortened V by 5 bases and J by 4 bases, and 15 bases separated the two germline ends. Germline CDR1 reads LNHDA; CDR2 reads SQIVND (reference sequence). The CDR3 contains 14 residues. CDR3 nucleotides: TGTGCCAGTAGTCCTACTTTACACAGATACGAGCAGTACTTC. It yields the protein CASSPTLHRYEQYF. Supplemented by reference TRBV19 and TRBJ2-7, the full variable domain reads DGGITQSPKYLFRKEGQNVTLSCEQNLNHDAMYWYRQDPGQGLRLIYYSQIVNDFQKGDIAEGYSVSREKKESFPLTVTSAQKNPTAFYLCASSPTLHRYEQYFGPGTRLTVT.

About this clone itself: Relative to the germline gene, one junction end is altered; a read error may explain this. V and J are TRBV7-7 and TRBJ2-5; 14 bases are shared with TRBD2. The CDR3 spans 17 residues. CDR1 and CDR2 from the germline V gene are SSHAT and FNYEAQ (reference sequence). The CDR3 DNA is TGTGCTAGCAGCCCGAGACTAGCGGGGGGGCCCGGGGAGACCCAGTACTTC. This codes for CASSPRLAGGPGETQYF.

This chain connects TRBV4-2 to TRBJ2-3; weak D call: TRBD1 (6 bases). The V end lost 1 base, the J end lost 0 bases, and 14 bases lay between the germline ends. The CDR3 length is 17 residues. Germline lookup yields CDR1 LGHNA and CDR2 YNFKEQ. CDR3 nucleotide sequence: TGTGCCAGCAGCCAAGGACAGGAAAGGTTAAGCACAGATACGCAGTATTTT. Encoded protein: CASSQGQERLSTDTQYF.

The V and J genes are TRBV7-7 and TRBJ2-3; 12 bases map to TRBD2. V shed 5 bases, J shed 6 bases, and the junction held 12 bases outside the gene matches. CDR1 is SSHAT, CDR2 FNYEAQ, per germline (reference sequence). CDR3 length: 17 residues. CDR3 DNA: TGTGCCAGCAGCCCCCTCCTAGCGGGAGGGCCCGGGGATACGCAGTATTTT. Protein: CASSPLLAGGPGDTQYF.

This chain joins TRBV9 and TRBJ2-7; TRBD1 aligns across 10 bases. Germline CDR1 and CDR2: SGDLS and YYNGEE. The CDR3 is made up of 15 amino acids. The J segment lost 10 bases and the V segment lost 4 bases, leaving 14 bases of the junction unmatched. CDR3 in amino acids: CASSPAGGTGASQYF. For the CDR3, the DNA is TGTGCCAGCAGCCCAGCGGGCGGGACAGGGGCCTCCCAGTACTTC.

A single count supports this clone. Other DNA sequences in the same sample also yield this CDR3. This sequence joins TRBV28 and TRBJ1-1; D is uncertain. The V end was cut by 4 bases, the J end by 2 bases, with 8 bases between. There are 13 residues in the CDR3. Germline V gives CDR1 MDHEN, CDR2 SYDVKM. The CDR3 here is CASSYTGNTEAFF. The CDR3 DNA follows: TGTGCCAGCAGTTATACGGGAAACACTGAAGCTTTCTTT.

The chain couples TRBV19 to TRBJ1-1; 7 positions agree with TRBD1. CDR1 is LNHDA, CDR2 SQIVND, per germline (reference sequence). The V and J ends lost 4 bases and 0 bases, in that order; junction bases with no gene match: 8. This CDR3 has 16 residues. In nucleotides, the CDR3 is TGTGCCAGTAGTAGCAGGGGGTCGGCACTGAACACTGAAGCTTTCTTT. Protein: CASSSRGSALNTEAFF. Full variable domain (rest looked up from reference TRBV19 and TRBJ1-1): DGGITQSPKYLFRKEGQNVTLSCEQNLNHDAMYWYRQDPGQGLRLIYYSQIVNDFQKGDIAEGYSVSREKKESFPLTVTSAQKNPTAFYLCASSSRGSALNTEAFFGQGTRLTVV.

This clone was seen a handful of times. The V gene is TRBV2, the J gene TRBJ2-7, with 11 bases that match TRBD1. The CDR3 covers 15 residues. In germline, CDR1 is SNHLY, CDR2 FYNNEI. V shed 4 bases and J 4 bases; nucleotides not matched to a gene: 6. The CDR3: CASSGGQGVWYEQYF. CDR3 DNA sequence: TGTGCCAGCAGTGGGGGACAGGGGGTTTGGTACGAGCAGTACTTC.

This clone has a handful of counts. This sequence joins TRBV28 and TRBJ2-7; D is uncertain. V shed 1 base and J shed 0 bases, with 13 bases lying between them. The CDR3 is made up of 16 amino acids. Per the germline V gene, CDR1 is MDHEN and CDR2 is SYDVKM. The chain's CDR3 is CASSLSAAPPSYEQYF. CDR3 coding DNA: TGTGCCAGCAGTTTATCCGCGGCACCCCCCTCCTACGAGCAGTACTTC. The whole variable domain, filled in from reference TRBV28 and TRBJ2-7, reads DVKVTQSSRYLVKRTGEKVFLECVQDMDHENMFWYRQDPGLGLRLIYFSYDVKMKEKGDIPEGYSVSREKKERFSLILESASTNQTSMYLCASSLSAAPPSYEQYFGPGTRLTVT.